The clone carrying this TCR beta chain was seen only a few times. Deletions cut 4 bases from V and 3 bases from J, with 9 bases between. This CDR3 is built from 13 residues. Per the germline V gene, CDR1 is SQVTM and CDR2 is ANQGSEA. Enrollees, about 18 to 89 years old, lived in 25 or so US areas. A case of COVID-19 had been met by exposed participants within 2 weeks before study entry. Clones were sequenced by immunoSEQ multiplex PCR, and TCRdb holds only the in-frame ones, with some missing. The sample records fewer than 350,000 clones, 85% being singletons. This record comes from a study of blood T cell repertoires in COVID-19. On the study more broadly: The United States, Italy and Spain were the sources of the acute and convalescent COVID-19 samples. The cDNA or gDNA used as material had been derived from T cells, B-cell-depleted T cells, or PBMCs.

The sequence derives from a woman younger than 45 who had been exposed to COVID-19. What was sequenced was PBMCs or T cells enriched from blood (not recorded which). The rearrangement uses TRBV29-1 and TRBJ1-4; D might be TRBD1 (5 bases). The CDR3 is CSVVGGSNEKLFF. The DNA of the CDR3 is TGCAGCGTTGTGGGGGGGTCTAATGAAAAACTGTTTTTT. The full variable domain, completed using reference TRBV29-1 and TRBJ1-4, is SAVISQKPSRDICQRGTSLTIQCQVDSQVTMMFWYRQQPGQSLTLIATANQGSEATYESGFVIDKFPISRPNLTFSTLTVSNMSPEDSSIYLCSVVGGSNEKLFFGSGTQLSVL.